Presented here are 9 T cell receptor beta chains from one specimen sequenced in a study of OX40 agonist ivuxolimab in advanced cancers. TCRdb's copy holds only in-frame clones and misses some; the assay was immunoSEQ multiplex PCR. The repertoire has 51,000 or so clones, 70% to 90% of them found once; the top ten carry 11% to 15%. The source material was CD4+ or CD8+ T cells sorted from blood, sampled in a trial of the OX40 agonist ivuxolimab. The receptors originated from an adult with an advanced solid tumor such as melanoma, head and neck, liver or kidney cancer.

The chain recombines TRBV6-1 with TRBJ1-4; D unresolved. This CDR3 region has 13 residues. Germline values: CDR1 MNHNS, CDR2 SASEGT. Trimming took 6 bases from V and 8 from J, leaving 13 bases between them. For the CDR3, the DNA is TGTGCCAGCAGGGGAGGAAGGGCGGAAAAACTGTTTTTT. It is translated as CASRGGRAEKLFF.

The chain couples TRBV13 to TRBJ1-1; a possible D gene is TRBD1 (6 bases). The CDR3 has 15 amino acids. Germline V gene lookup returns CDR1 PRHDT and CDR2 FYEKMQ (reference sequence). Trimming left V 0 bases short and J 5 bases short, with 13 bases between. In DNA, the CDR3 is TGTGCCAGCAGCTTAGGCCCCAGGGGCAGGACTGAAGCTTTCTTT. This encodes CASSLGPRGRTEAFF.

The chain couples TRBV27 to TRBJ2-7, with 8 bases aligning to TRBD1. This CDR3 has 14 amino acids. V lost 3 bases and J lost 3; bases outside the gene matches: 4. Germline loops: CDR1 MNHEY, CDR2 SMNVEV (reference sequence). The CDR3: CASSFYRGYYEQYF. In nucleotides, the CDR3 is TGTGCCAGCAGTTTTTACAGGGGGTACTACGAGCAGTACTTC.

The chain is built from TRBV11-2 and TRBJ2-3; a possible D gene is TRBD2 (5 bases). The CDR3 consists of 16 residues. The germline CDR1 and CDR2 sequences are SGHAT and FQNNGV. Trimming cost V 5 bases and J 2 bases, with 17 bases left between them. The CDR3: CASSGQEGLATDTQYF. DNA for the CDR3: TGTGCCAGCAGCGGTCAAGAGGGTCTCGCCACAGATACGCAGTATTTT.

This CDR3 is CATSQGLNSGNTIYF. In DNA, the CDR3 is TGTGCCACCAGTCAGGGGCTGAACTCTGGAAACACCATATATTTT. This chain links TRBV15 with TRBJ1-3, with a possible D match to TRBD1 (6 bases). Per the germline V gene, CDR1 is LNHNV and CDR2 is YYDKDF (reference sequence). V shed 6 bases and J shed 0 bases, with 12 bases lying between them. This CDR3 contains 15 residues.

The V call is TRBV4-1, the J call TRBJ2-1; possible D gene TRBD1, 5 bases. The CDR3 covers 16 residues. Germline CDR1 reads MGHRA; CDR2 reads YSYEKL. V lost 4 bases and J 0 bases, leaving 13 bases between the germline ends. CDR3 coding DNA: TGCGCCAGCAGCCTCGGACAAACGAGCTCCTACAATGAGCAGTTCTTC. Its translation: CASSLGQTSSYNEQFF.

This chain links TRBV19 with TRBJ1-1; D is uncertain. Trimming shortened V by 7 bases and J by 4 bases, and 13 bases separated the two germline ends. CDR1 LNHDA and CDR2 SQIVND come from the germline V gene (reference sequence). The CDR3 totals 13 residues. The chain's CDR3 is CASKMLGFTEAFF. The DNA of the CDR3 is TGTGCCAGTAAGATGTTGGGGTTCACTGAAGCTTTCTTT.

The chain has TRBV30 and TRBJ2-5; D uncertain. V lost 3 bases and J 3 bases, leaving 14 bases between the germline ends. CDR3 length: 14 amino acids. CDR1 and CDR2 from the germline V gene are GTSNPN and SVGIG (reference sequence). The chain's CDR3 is CAWSRESIKETQYF. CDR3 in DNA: TGTGCCTGGAGCCGAGAGTCGATAAAAGAGACCCAGTACTTC.

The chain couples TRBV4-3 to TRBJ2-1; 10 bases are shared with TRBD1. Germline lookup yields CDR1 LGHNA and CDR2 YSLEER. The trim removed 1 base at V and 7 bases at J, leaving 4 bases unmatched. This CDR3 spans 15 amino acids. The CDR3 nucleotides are TGCGCCAGCAGCCAAGCAAGGACAGGGGGAAATGAGCAGTTCTTC. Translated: CASSQARTGGNEQFF.